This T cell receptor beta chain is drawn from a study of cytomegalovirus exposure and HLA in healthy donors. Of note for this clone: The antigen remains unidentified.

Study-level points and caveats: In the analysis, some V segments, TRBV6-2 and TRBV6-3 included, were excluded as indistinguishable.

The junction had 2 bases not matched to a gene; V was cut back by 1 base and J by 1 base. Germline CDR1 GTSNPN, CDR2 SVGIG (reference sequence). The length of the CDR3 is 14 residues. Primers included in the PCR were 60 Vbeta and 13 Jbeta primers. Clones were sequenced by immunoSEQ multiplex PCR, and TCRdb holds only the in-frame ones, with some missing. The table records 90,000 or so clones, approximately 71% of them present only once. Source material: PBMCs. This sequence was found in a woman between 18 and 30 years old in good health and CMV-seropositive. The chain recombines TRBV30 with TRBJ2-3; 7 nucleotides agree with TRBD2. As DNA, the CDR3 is TGTGCCTGGAGTGCAGGACTAGGCACAGATACGCAGTATTTT. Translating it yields CAWSAGLGTDTQYF.